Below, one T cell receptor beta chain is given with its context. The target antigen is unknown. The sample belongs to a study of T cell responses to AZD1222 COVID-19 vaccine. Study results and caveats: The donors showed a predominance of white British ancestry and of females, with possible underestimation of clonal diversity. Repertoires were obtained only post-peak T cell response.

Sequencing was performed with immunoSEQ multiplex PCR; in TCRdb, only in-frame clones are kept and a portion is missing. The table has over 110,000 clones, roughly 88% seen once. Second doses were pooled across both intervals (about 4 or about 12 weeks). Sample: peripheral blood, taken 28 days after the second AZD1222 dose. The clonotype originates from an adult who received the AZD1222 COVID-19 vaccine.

The CDR3 is CAISESGSGGLNEQFF. The CDR3 nucleotides are TGTGCCATCAGTGAGTCTGGTAGCGGGGGCCTCAATGAGCAGTTCTTC. The V and J genes are TRBV10-3 and TRBJ2-1, with 9 bases that match TRBD2. This CDR3 is built from 16 residues. Germline assignment: CDR1 ENHRY and CDR2 SYGVKD. V gave up 0 bases and J gave up 6 bases; unmatched junction bases: 6.